The T cell receptor (beta chain) described here comes from a study of T-cell reconstitution after alpha-beta-depleted transplantation in children. The study, taken as a whole, reports: Fresh T-cell production supplied most of the T-cell counts and diversity seen one year after transplant. Certain patients had high TCRbeta diversity at day 60, and it came from recipient T cells and thymic progenitors that survived.

CDR3 size: 13 residues. The V and J ends lost 4 bases and 3 bases, in that order; junction bases with no gene match: 0. Germline V gene sequence: CDR1 SQVTM, CDR2 ANQGSEA. Preparation of the TCRbeta library was carried out with unique molecular identifiers. TCRdb recomputed calls from the PCR reads with MiXCR, one row per CDR3 protein. Of under 850,000 distinct CDR3 sequences listed, about an eighth are singletons. On this clonotype: What it binds is not known. Here the CDR3 omits its conserved ending phenylalanine or tryptophan, so a read error is the likely source.

This sequence originates from a girl aged 2-10 years with congenital amegakaryocytic thrombocytopenia, due to receive a stem cell transplant. V usage is TRBV29-1 and J usage is TRBJ2-2; TRBD1 agrees at 9 bases. This specimen consisted of PBMCs, obtained before TCRalphabeta/CD19-depleted stem cell transplant. The CDR3 sequence: CSVGTGDTGELFV. As DNA, the CDR3 is TGCAGCGTTGGGACAGGGGACACCGGGGAGCTGTTTGTT.